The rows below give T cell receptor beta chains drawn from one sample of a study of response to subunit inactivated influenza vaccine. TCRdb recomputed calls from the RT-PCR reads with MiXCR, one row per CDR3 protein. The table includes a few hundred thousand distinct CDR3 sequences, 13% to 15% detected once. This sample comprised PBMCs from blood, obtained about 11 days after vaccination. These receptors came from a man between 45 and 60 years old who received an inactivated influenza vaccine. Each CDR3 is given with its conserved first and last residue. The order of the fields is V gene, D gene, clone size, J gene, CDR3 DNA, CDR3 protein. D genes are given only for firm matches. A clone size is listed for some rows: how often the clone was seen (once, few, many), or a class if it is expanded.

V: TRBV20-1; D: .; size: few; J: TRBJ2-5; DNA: TGCAGTGCTCTAGAGGTGCCCCAAGAGACCCAGTACTTC; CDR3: CSALEVPQETQYF
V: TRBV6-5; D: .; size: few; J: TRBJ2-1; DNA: TGTGCCAGCCGGAGATTGAATGAGCAGTTCTTC; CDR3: CASRRLNEQFF
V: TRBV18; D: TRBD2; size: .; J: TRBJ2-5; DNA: TGTGCCAGCTCACCAAGTGGATACCAGGGACTAGCGGGAGAAGAGACCCAGTACTTC; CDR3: CASSPSGYQGLAGEETQYF
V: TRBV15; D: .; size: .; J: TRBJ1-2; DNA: TGTGCCACCAGCAGAGAAGGAGCTTGGTCGTACACCTTC; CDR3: CATSREGAWSYTF
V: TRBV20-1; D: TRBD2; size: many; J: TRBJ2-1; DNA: TGCAGTGCTCCGATCAGCGGGAGGAACTACAATGAGCAGTTCTTC; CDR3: CSAPISGRNYNEQFF
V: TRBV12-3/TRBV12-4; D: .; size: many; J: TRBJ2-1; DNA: TGTGCCAGCAGTTTAAAATACAATGAGCAGTTCTTC; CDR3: CASSLKYNEQFF
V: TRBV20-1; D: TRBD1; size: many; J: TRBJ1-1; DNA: TGCAGTGCTAGAGAGCCGACAGGGTCAGACACTGAAGCTTTCTTT; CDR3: CSAREPTGSDTEAFF
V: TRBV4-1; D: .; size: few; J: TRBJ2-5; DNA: TGCGCCAGCAGCCCGGCCCGGGCCCTTCCCGAGACCCAGTACTTC; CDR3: CASSPARALPETQYF
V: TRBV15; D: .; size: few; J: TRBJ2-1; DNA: TGTGCCACCAGCAGAGAGGTTTACAATGAGCAGTTCTTC; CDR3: CATSREVYNEQFF
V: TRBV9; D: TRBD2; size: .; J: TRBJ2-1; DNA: TGTGCCAGCAGCTCTATAGCGGGAGTGCTCTACAATGAGCAGTTCTTC; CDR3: CASSSIAGVLYNEQFF
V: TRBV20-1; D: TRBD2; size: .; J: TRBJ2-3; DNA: TGCAGTGCTAGAAGGTCTAGCGGGAGTGCAGATACGCAGTATTTT; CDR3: CSARRSSGSADTQYF
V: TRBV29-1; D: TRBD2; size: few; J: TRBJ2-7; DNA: TGCAGCGCTACCGGGACTAGCTTGGGCGAGCAGTACTTC; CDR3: CSATGTSLGEQYF
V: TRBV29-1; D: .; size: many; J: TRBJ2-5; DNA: TGCAGCGTTGAAGACCACCGGGACTTGTACCAAGAGACCCAGTACTTC; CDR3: CSVEDHRDLYQETQYF
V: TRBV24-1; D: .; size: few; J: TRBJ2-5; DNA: TGTGCCACCAGTGATACGGGCAGGGAAGAGACCCAGTACTTC; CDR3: CATSDTGREETQYF
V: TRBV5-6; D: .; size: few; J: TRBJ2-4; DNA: TGTGCCAGCAGCTCCTGGGACATTAGAAACATTCAGTACTTC; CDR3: CASSSWDIRNIQYF
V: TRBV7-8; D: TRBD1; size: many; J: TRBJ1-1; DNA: TGTGCCAGCAGCTCCAACGGACAGGGGTACTTTAGGAACACTGAAGCTTTCTTT; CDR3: CASSSNGQGYFRNTEAFF
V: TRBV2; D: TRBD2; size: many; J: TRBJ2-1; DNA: TGTGCCTTCTGTTTCGGGCCTGTCGGCGGGAGGATACCCTACAATGAGCAGTTCTTC; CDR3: CAFCFGPVGGRIPYNEQFF
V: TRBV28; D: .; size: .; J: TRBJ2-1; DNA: TGTGCCAGCAGATCGAGTCTGGCCTCCAATGAGCAGTTCTTC; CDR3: CASRSSLASNEQFF
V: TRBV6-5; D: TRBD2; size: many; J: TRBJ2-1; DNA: TGTGCCAGCAGTTATTCCGGGACTAGCGATGAGCAGTTCTTC; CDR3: CASSYSGTSDEQFF
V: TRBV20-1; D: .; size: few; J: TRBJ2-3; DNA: TGCAGTGCTAGAACCTCCCCGCGGGGGCCTGGGGATACGCAGTATTTT; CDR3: CSARTSPRGPGDTQYF
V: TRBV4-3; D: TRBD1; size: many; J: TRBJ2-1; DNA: TGCGCCAGCAGCCAACAGACAGGGGATGAGCAGTTCTTC; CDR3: CASSQQTGDEQFF
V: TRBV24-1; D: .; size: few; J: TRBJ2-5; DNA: TGTGCCACCAGTGATCCACAAGAGACCCAGTACTTC; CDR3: CATSDPQETQYF
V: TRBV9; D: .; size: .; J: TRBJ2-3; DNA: TGTGCCAGCAGCGTAGCGGACACAGATACGCAGTATTTT; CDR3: CASSVADTDTQYF
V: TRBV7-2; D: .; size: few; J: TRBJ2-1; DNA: TGTGCCAGCAGCTTAAACAGGGTCAACAATGAGCAGTTCTTC; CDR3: CASSLNRVNNEQFF
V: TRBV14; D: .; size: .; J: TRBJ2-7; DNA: TGTGCCAGCAGCCAAGGCTATGGCGGGTCCTCCTACGAGCAGTACTTC; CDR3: CASSQGYGGSSYEQYF
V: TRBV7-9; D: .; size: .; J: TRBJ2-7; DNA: TGTGCCAGCAGCTTATTGGGGACGGCCGACCCCCACGAGCAGTACTTC; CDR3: CASSLLGTADPHEQYF
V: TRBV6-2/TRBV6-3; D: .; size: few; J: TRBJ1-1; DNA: TGTGCCAGCAGTTACTTTTTTGACGTTATGAGGCCTTTTCCGGCAGGAGAGGCCAACACTGAAGCTTTCTTT; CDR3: CASSYFFDVMRPFPAGEANTEAFF
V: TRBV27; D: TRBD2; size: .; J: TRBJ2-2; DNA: TGTGCCACCGGAGGACTAGCGGGGGCCATTGCCGGGGAGCTGTTTTTT; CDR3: CATGGLAGAIAGELFF
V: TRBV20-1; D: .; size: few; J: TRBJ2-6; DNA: TGCAGTGCTAGAGTAGGGACACCGAACTCTGGGGCCAACGTCCTGACTTTC; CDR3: CSARVGTPNSGANVLTF
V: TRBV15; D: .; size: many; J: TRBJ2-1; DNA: TGTGCCACCAGCAGAGATATCGTTGGCAGTGAGCAGTTCTTC; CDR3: CATSRDIVGSEQFF
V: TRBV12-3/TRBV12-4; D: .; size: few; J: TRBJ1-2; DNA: TGTGCCAGCAGTTTATCGTCCGGGGGCTACACCTTC; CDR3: CASSLSSGGYTF
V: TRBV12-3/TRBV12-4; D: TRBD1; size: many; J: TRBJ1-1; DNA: TGTGCCAGCAGCCTGACAGGGTACACTGAAGCTTTCTTT; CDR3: CASSLTGYTEAFF
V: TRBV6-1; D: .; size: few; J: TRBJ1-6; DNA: TGTGCCAGCGGACACGGCGGCACCTATAATTCACCCCTCCACTTT; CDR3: CASGHGGTYNSPLHF
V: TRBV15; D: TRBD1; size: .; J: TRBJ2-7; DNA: TGTGCCACCAGCCCCCAGCCCGGGACAGGGTTCGAGCAGTACTTC; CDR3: CATSPQPGTGFEQYF
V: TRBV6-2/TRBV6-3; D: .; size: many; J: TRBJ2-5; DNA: TGTGCCAGCTCAGAGCAAGAGACCCAGTACTTC; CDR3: CASSEQETQYF
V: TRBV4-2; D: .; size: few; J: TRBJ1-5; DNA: TGTGCCAGCAGCCCACGACGGTATAGCAATCAGCCCCAGCATTTT; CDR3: CASSPRRYSNQPQHF
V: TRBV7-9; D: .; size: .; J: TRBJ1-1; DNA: TGTGCCAGCAGCCCAGCAGGGTACACTGAAGCTTTCTTT; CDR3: CASSPAGYTEAFF
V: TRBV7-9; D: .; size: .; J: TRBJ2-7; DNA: TGTGCCAGCAGCACGCCCGAGGGGGACTGGATAGCGGACGAGCAGTACTTC; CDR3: CASSTPEGDWIADEQYF
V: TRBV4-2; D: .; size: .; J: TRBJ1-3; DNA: TGTGCCAGCAGCCAAGATGCGAATCACGGCTCTGGAAACACCATATATTTT; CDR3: CASSQDANHGSGNTIYF
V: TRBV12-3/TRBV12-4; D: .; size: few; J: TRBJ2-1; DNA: TGTGCCAGCAGTTACCTGGACAGTTTCGGTGAGCAGTTCTTC; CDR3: CASSYLDSFGEQFF
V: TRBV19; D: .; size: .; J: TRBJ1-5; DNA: TGTGCCAGTAGTACCAACAGCCTCAATCAGCCCCAGCATTTT; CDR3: CASSTNSLNQPQHF
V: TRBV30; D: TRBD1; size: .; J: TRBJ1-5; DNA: TGTGCCTGGAGCCTTGGACAGGAACATCAGCCCCAGCATTTT; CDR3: CAWSLGQEHQPQHF
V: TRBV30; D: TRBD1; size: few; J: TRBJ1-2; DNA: TGTGCCTGGAAGGACAGGGTAGAGTATGGCTACACCTTC; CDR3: CAWKDRVEYGYTF
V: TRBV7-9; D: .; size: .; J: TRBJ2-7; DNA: TGTGCCAGCAGCCGAGGCGGACCCCCCCCCTACGAGCAGTACTTC; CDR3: CASSRGGPPPYEQYF
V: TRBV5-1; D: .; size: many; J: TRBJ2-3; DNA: TGCGCCAGCAGCTTCAACGGGGACGATACGCAGTATTTT; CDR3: CASSFNGDDTQYF
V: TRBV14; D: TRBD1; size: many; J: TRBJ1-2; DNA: TGTGCCAGCAGCCCCGGACAGGCCTATGGCTACACCTTC; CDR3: CASSPGQAYGYTF
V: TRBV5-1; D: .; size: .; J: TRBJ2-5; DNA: TGCGCCAGCCGTGTGGAGGGACGCCCCCAAGAGACCCAGTACTTC; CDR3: CASRVEGRPQETQYF
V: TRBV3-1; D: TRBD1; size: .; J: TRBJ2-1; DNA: TGTGCCAGCAGCCAAGTCGGGACAGCCGAAAGAGGTACCTACTACAATGAGCAGTTCTTC; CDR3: CASSQVGTAERGTYYNEQFF
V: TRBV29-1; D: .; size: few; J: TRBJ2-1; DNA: TGCAGCGTTTTAGCTGCGGACAATGAGCAGTTCTTC; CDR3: CSVLAADNEQFF
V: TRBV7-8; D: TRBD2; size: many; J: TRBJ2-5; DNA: TGTGCCAGCATCAACCTAGCGGGATCTCAAGAGACCCAGTACTTC; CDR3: CASINLAGSQETQYF
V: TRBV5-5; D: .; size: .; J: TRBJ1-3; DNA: TGTGCCAGCAGCATCTCAGGGGCGGGAAACACCATATATTTT; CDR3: CASSISGAGNTIYF